These 2 T cell receptor beta chains originate from one sample sequenced in a study of blood T cells in healthy people across ages. A J-beta primer mix and a sample-barcoded 5' primer were used in a second PCR of roughly 6 to 11 cycles. TCRdb analysed the 5' RACE reads with MiXCR anew, one entry per CDR3 protein. The data hold 800,000 to 1,300,000 distinct CDR3 sequences, with about 23% observed a single time. The sample was also reused in another study, on T cells of mothers and their children.

Sequences were obtained from blood. These receptors all come from a girl aged 2 to 10 in good health.

The table lists this clonotype with many counts. At one end the junction does not follow the germline gene, possibly because of a read error. The chain recombines TRBV3-1 with TRBJ1-1; D call uncertain. Germline V gene lookup returns CDR1 LGHDT and CDR2 YNNKEL (reference sequence). This CDR3 region has 13 residues. CDR3 loop: CASSQGSDTEAFF. The CDR3 nucleotides are TGCGCCAGCAGCCAAGGATCGGACACTGAAGCTTTCTTT.

The rearrangement uses TRBV12-3 or TRBV12-4 and TRBJ2-5; 9 nucleotides agree with TRBD1. The CDR3 extends over 14 amino acids. The junction had 13 bases not matched to a gene; V was cut back by 6 bases and J by 11 bases. In DNA form, the CDR3 reads TGTGCCAGCAGCCTCCGGGACAGGGATGGGGAGCAGTACTTC. As protein: CASSLRDRDGEQYF.